The sequence of this T cell receptor beta chain was determined in a study of T cells in Graves' hyperthyroidism and ophthalmopathy. Amplification of TCR beta CDR3 regions was performed using RNA transcripts as template. An initial round of RT-PCR targeting the TCR CDR3 relied on the HTBI primer set. Via MiXCR, TCRdb re-called the multiplex PCR reads, giving one row per CDR3 protein. The table includes about half a million distinct CDR3 sequences, less than 25% detected once. The CDR3 runs to 15 residues. In germline, CDR1 is SGHRS, CDR2 YFSETQ. Unmatched junction bases numbered 5, after V lost 2 bases and J lost 3 bases. There are many counts of this clonotype.

The sample consisted of blood. This rearrangement joins TRBV5-1 to TRBJ2-5, with 9 bases that match TRBD1. The receptor was derived from a man between 18 and 29 years old with Graves' hyperthyroidism. This CDR3 reads CASSFPGQGEETQYF. CDR3 DNA sequence: TGCGCCAGCAGCTTCCCGGGACAGGGAGAAGAGACCCAGTACTTC.